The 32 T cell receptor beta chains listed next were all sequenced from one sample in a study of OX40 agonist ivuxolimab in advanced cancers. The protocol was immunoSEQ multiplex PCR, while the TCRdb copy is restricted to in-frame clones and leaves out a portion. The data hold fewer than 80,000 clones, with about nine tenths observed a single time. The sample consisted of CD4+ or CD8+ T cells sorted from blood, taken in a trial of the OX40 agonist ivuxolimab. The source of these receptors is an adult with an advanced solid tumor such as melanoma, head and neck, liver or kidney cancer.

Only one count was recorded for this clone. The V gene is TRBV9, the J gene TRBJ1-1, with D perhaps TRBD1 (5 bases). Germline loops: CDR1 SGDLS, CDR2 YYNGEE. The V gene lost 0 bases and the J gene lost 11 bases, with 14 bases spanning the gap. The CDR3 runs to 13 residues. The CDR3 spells CASSVGMFGTAFF. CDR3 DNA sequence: TGTGCCAGCAGCGTAGGAATGTTTGGGACGGCTTTCTTT.

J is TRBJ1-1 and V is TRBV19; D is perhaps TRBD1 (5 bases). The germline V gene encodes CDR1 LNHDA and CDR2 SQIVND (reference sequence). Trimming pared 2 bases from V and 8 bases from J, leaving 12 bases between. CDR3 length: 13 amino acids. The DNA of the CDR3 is TGTGCCAGTAGTATACTCCCGGGGGGAGAAGCTTTCTTT. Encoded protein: CASSILPGGEAFF.

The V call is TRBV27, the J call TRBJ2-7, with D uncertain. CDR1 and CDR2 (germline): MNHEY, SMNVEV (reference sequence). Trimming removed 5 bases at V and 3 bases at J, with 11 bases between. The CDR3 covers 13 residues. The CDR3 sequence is CASSAKRFYEQYF. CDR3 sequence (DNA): TGTGCCAGCAGTGCCAAAAGGTTCTACGAGCAGTACTTC.

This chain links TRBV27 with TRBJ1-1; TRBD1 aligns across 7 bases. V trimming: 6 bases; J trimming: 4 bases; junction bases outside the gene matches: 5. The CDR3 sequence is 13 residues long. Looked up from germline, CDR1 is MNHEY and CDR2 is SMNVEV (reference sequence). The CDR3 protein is CASRTGHGTEAFF. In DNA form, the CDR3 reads TGTGCCAGCAGGACAGGGCACGGCACTGAAGCTTTCTTT.

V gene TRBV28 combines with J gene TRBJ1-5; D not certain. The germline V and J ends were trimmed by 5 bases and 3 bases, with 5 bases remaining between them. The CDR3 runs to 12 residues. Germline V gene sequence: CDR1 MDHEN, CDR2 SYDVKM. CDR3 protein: CASSPYNQPQHF. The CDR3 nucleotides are TGTGCCAGCAGTCCTTACAATCAGCCCCAGCATTTT.

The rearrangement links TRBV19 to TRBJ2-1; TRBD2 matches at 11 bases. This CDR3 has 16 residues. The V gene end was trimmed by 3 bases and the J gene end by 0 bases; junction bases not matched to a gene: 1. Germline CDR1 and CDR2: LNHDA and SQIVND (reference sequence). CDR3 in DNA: TGTGCCAGTAGTATCACTAGCGGGAGCTCCTACAATGAGCAGTTCTTC. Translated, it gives CASSITSGSSYNEQFF.

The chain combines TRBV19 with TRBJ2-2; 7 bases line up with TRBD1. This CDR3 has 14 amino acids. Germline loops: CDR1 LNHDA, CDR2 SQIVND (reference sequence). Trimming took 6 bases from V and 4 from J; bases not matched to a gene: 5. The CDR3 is CASREGGSTGELFF. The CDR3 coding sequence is TGTGCCAGTAGAGAAGGGGGCAGCACCGGGGAGCTGTTTTTT.

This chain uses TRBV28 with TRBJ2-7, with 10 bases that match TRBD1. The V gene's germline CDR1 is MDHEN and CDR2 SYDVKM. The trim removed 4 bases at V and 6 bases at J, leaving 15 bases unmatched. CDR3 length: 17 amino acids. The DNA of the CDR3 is TGTGCCAGCAGTTCTTTCTACAGGGGACAGGGGTTGGGCGAGCAGTACTTC. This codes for CASSSFYRGQGLGEQYF.

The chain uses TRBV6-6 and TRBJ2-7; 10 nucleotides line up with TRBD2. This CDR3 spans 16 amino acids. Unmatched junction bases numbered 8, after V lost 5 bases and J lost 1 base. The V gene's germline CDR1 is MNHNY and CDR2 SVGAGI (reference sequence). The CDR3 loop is CASSREGTSASYEQYF. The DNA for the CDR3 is TGTGCCAGCAGTCGCGAAGGGACTAGCGCATCCTACGAGCAGTACTTC.

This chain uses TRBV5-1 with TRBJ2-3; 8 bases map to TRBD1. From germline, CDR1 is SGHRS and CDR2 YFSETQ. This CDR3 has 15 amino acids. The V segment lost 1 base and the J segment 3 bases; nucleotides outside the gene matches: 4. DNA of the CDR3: TGCGCCAGCAGCTTGTCAGGGGGCTTTACAGATACGCAGTATTTT. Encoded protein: CASSLSGGFTDTQYF.

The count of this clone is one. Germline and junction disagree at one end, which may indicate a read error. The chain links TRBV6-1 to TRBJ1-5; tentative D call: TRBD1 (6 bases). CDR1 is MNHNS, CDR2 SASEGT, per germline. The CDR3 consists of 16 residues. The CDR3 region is CASREDRIYSNQPQHF. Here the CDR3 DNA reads TGTGCCAGCAGGGAAGACAGGATCTATAGCAATCAGCCCCAGCATTTT.

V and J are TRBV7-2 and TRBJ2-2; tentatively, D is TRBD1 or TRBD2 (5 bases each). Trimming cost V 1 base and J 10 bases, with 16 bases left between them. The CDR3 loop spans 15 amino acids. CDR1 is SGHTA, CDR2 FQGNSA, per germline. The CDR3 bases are TGTGCCAGCAGCTTAGTTAAGGGACCGGCTGAGGAGCTGTTTTTT. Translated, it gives CASSLVKGPAEELFF.

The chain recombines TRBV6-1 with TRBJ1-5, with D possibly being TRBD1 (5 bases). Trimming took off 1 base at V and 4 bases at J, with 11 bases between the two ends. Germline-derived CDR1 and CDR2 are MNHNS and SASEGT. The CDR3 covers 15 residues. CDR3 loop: CASSEGGRGNQPQHF. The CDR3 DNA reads TGTGCCAGCAGTGAAGGGGGAAGGGGTAATCAGCCCCAGCATTTT.

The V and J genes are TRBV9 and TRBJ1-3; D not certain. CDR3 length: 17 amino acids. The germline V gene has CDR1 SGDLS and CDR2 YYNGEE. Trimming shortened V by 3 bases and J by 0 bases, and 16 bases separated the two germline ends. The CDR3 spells CASSAQSPAYSGNTIYF. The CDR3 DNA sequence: TGTGCCAGCAGCGCGCAAAGCCCAGCCTACTCTGGAAACACCATATATTTT.

CDR3 sequence reads: CAIWGGQPQHF. CDR3 DNA sequence: TGTGCCATTTGGGGGGGTCAGCCCCAGCATTTT. The genes are TRBV10-3 and TRBJ1-5, with a possible D match to TRBD1 (5 bases). Trimming removed 9 bases from V and 6 bases from J, with 9 bases in between. CDR3 length: 11 residues. CDR1 is ENHRY, CDR2 SYGVKD, per germline.

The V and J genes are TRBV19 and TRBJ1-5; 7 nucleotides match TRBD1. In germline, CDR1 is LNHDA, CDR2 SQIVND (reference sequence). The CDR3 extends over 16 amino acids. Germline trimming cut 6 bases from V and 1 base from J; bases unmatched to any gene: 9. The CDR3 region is CASSKTGTVSNQPQHF. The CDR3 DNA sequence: TGTGCCAGTAGCAAAACCGGGACAGTAAGCAATCAGCCCCAGCATTTT.

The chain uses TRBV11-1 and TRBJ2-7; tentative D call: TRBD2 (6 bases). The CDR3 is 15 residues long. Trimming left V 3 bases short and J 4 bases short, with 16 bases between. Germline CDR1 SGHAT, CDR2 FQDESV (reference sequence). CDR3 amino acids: CASSLAEAGWYEQYF. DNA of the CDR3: TGTGCCAGCAGCTTGGCGGAGGCGGGATGGTACGAGCAGTACTTC.

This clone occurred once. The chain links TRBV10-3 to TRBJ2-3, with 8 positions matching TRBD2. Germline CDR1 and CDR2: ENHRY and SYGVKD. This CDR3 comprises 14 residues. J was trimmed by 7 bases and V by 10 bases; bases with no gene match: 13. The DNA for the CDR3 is TGTGCCACCCTCCCCGAGCGGGAGTATTATACGCAGTATTTT. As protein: CATLPEREYYTQYF.

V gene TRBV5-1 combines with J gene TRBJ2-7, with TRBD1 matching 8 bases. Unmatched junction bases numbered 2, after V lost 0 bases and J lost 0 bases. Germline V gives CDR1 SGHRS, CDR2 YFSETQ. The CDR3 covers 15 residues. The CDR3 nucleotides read TGCGCCAGCAGCTTGGCAGGGGGCCCCTCCTACGAGCAGTACTTC. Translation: CASSLAGGPSYEQYF.

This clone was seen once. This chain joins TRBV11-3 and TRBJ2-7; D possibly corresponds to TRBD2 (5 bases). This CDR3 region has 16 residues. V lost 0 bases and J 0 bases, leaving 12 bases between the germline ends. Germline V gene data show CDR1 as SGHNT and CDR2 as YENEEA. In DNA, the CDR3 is TGTGCCAGCAGCTTAGATCGGGGATTGAGCTCCTACGAGCAGTACTTC. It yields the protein CASSLDRGLSSYEQYF.

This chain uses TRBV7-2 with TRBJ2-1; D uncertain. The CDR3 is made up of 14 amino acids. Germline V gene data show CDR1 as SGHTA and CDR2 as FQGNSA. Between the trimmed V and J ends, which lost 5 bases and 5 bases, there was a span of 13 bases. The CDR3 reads CASSLHGPNNEQFF. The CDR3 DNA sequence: TGTGCCAGCAGCCTACATGGGCCAAACAATGAGCAGTTCTTC.

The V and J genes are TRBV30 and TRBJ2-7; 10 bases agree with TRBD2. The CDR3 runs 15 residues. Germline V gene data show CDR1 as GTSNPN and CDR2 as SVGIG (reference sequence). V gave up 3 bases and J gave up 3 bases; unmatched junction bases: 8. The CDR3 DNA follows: TGTGCCTGGAGCCCCCTAGCGGGAGCTCACTACGAGCAGTACTTC. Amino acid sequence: CAWSPLAGAHYEQYF.

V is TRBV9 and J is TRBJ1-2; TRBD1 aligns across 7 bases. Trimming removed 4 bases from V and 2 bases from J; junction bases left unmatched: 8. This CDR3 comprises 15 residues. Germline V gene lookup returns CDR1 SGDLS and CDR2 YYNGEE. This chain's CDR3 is CASSTRQGSNYGYTF. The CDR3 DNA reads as TGTGCCAGCAGCACACGACAGGGAAGCAACTATGGCTACACCTTC.

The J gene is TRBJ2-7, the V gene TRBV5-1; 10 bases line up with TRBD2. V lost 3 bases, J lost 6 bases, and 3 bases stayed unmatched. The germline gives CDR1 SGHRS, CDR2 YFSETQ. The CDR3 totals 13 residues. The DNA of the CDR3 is TGCGCCAGCAGCTCGCTAGCGGGAGCCGAGCAGTACTTC. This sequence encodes CASSSLAGAEQYF.

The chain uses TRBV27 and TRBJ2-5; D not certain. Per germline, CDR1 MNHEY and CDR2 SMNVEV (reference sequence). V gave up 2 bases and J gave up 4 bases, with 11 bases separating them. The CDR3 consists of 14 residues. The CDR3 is CASSLNPETETQYF. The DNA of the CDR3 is TGTGCCAGCAGTTTAAACCCCGAGACAGAGACCCAGTACTTC.

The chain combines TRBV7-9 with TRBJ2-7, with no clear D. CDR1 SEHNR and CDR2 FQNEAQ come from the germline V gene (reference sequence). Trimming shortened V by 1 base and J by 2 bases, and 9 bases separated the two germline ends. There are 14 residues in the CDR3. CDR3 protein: CASSLGTDPYEQYF. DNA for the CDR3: TGTGCCAGCAGCTTAGGGACGGATCCCTACGAGCAGTACTTC. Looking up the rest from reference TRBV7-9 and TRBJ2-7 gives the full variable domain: DTGVSQNPRHKITKRGQNVTFRCDPISEHNRLYWYRQTLGQGPEFLTYFQNEAQLEKSRLLSDRFSAERPKGSFSTLEIQRTEQGDSAMYLCASSLGTDPYEQYFGPGTRLTVT.

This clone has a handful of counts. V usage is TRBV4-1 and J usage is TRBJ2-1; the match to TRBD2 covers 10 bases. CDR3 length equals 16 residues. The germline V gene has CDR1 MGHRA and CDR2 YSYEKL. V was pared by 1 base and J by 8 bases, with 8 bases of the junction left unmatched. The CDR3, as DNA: TGCGCCAGCAGCCAAGTCCCTAGCGGGAGTATCTATGAGCAGTTCTTC. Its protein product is CASSQVPSGSIYEQFF.

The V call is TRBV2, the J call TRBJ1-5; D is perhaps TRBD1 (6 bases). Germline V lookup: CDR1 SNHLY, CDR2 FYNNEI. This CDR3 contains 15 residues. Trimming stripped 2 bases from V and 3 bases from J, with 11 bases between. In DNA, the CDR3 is TGTGCCAGCAGTGAACAGGGGTTTAACAATCAGCCCCAGCATTTT. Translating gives CASSEQGFNNQPQHF.

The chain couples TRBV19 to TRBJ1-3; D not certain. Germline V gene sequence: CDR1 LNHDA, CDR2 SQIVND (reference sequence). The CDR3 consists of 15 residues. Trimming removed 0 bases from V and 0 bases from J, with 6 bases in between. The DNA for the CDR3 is TGTGCCAGTAGTATAGACGGGAGCTCTGGAAACACCATATATTTT. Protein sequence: CASSIDGSSGNTIYF.

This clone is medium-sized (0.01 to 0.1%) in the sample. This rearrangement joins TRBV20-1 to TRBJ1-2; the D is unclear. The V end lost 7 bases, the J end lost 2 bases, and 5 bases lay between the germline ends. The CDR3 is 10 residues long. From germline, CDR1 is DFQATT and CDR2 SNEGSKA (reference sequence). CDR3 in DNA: TGCAGTGTGGCCAACTATGGCTACACCTTC. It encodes CSVANYGYTF.

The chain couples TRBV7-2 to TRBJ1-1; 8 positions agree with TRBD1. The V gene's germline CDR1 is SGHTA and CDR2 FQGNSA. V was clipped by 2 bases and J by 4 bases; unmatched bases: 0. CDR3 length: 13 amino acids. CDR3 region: CASSLTGGTEAFF. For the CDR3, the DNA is TGTGCCAGCAGCTTAACAGGGGGCACTGAAGCTTTCTTT.

This CDR3 reads CASSLQVPQANVLTF. CDR3 nucleotide sequence: TGTGCCAGCAGCCTCCAGGTTCCCCAGGCCAACGTCCTGACTTTC. The chain couples TRBV7-9 to TRBJ2-6; no reliable D call. The CDR3 runs to 15 residues. Germline CDR1 SEHNR, CDR2 FQNEAQ (reference sequence). V lost 5 bases and J lost 6, with 14 bases in between.